This entry features one T cell receptor beta chain sequence. Germline assignment: CDR1 LGHNA and CDR2 YNFKEQ. With V trimmed by 1 base and J by 9 bases, 7 bases remained unmatched. This CDR3 comprises 15 residues. PCR amplification relied on 60 Vbeta primers (plus 13 Jbeta primers). Assay used: immunoSEQ multiplex PCR; TCRdb lists only in-frame clones, some missing. The sample holds fewer than 300,000 clones, 80% seen once. The data were taken from a study of cytomegalovirus exposure and HLA in healthy donors. Material for sequencing was PBMCs. The TCR was taken from a girl between 2 and 10 years old in good health and CMV-seronegative. The rearrangement uses TRBV4-2 and TRBJ2-1; 9 bases are shared with TRBD2. CDR3 bases: TGTGCCAGCAGCCAAGGGGGACTAGCTATCGGTGAGCAGTTCTTC. This translates into CASSQGGLAIGEQFF.